This TCR beta chain was sequenced during a study of T cell responses to AZD1222 COVID-19 vaccine. Study-level findings and limits: A rise in Spike-specific TCR breadth and depth followed two AZD1222 doses. Spike-spanning, vaccine-associated CD4 TCRs were dominant at 160-218 and 743-854.

In the case of this clone: Its antigen remains unidentified.

Repertoires were generated with immunoSEQ multiplex PCR, while TCRdb's copy carries only in-frame clones and drops some. The table includes approximately 160,000 clones, 88% detected once. With 1 base removed from V and 2 bases from J, the gap between germline ends came to 16 bases. There are 17 residues in the CDR3. In germline, CDR1 is SGHDT, CDR2 YYEEEE. This receptor was taken from an adult in good health. The J gene is TRBJ1-5, the V gene TRBV5-6; TRBD1 might be the D (5 bases). Sequenced material: peripheral blood, taken on day 0 of AZD1222 vaccination. CDR3: CASSLWDSEGGNQPQHF. The CDR3 DNA reads TGTGCCAGCAGCTTGTGGGACTCAGAAGGGGGCAATCAGCCCCAGCATTTT.